Given below is one T cell receptor beta chain in context. Its antigen is still unknown. V shed 2 bases and J shed 2 bases, with 8 bases lying between them. Per germline, CDR1 MNHEY and CDR2 SVGAGI. This CDR3 has 14 residues. TCRdb re-analysed the 5' RACE reads in MiXCR, keeping a single row per CDR3 protein. Among 100,000 to 150,000 distinct CDR3 sequences, roughly 9% were seen once, and the ten largest hold more than 3%. The sample originates from a study of CD8 T cells in ankylosing spondylitis. Findings and limits, study-wide: A motif of several highly homologous TCR beta variants was seen as apparently characteristic of ankylosing spondylitis blood.

The rearrangement links TRBV6-5 to TRBJ2-3; unclear D gene. The TCR sequence derives from a male donor with ankylosing spondylitis or in good health (not recorded which). Specimen: blood, either unsorted or a sorted T cell fraction (not recorded which). The CDR3 nucleotides are TGTGCCAGCAGTTACAAGCCATACACAGATACGCAGTATTTT. This sequence encodes CASSYKPYTDTQYF.